The rows below give T cell receptor beta chains drawn from one sample of a study of blood T cell repertoires in COVID-19. Produced via immunoSEQ multiplex PCR; TCRdb's table is partial and in-frame only. Found here are roughly 240,000 clones, roughly 86% of them singletons; the top ten hold 2.5% to 3.5%. Sequenced: peripheral blood. All receptors come from a woman aged 30 to 39 who had recovered from COVID-19. CDR3s include the opening cysteine and the closing phenylalanine or tryptophan. A D gene is named only where the DNA matches it firmly. Size values are once, few and many counts, or a class for expanded clones, and some rows have none.

J gene | V gene | D gene | clone size | CDR3 DNA | CDR3 protein
TRBJ1-2 | TRBV14 | . | . | TGTGCCAGCAGCCAAGATGATCGGGGGATTTATGGCTACACCTTC | CASSQDDRGIYGYTF
TRBJ2-3 | TRBV3-1/TRBV3-2 | . | . | TGTGCCAGCAGCCATTTGGGGGCCAGCACAGATACGCAGTATTTT | CASSHLGASTDTQYF
TRBJ2-5 | TRBV2 | TRBD1 | . | TGTGCCAGCAGGGGACGGACAGGGCTTGGGCAAGAGACCCAGTACTTC | CASRGRTGLGQETQYF
TRBJ1-4 | TRBV12-3/TRBV12-4 | TRBD1 | once | TGTGCCAGCAGCGGGACAGGGTATGAAAAACTGTTTTTT | CASSGTGYEKLFF
TRBJ2-2 | TRBV2 | TRBD2 | . | TGTGCCAGCGGGACTAGGGGCGGGGAGCTGTTTTTT | CASGTRGGELFF
TRBJ1-1 | TRBV5-1 | . | . | TGCGCCAGCAGCTTGGAAGGGGTTGGCGCTTTCTTT | CASSLEGVGAFF
TRBJ2-5 | TRBV9 | . | . | TGTGCCAGCAGCGCGCAGACTACAACCCAAGAGACCCAGTACTTC | CASSAQTTTQETQYF
TRBJ2-3 | TRBV6-5 | . | . | TGTGCCAGCAGGGGGCCTAGCACAGATACGCAGTATTTT | CASRGPSTDTQYF
TRBJ2-3 | TRBV7-3 | TRBD2 | . | TGTGCCAGCAGCAGTACTAGCGCCACAGATACGCAGTATTTT | CASSSTSATDTQYF
TRBJ1-2 | TRBV27 | TRBD1 | . | TGTGCCAGCAGTTCGGACAGGGGGCTCGGTCCGTATGGCTACACCTTC | CASSSDRGLGPYGYTF
TRBJ1-2 | TRBV19 | . | . | TGTGCCAGTAGTATGGGGCCAGGGTATGGCTACACCTTC | CASSMGPGYGYTF